The next 11 T cell receptor beta chains were all read from a single sample in a study of T cell repertoires in cytomegalovirus infection. One entry per CDR3 protein results from TCRdb running MiXCR on the reads. This table holds about 130,000 distinct CDR3 sequences, more than 25% found once. Their target antigens are unknown. Sequencing was performed on CD8+ T cells from cultured PBMCs, taken from culture after CMV antigen stimulation. The receptors shown here come from a human donor in good health (CMV status not recorded). Some clones in this sample may be carry-over from other donors' samples.

This clonotype was picked up a small number of times. The J gene is TRBJ1-2, the V gene TRBV4-1; TRBD1 agrees at 9 bases. The germline gives CDR1 MGHRA, CDR2 YSYEKL. The CDR3 loop spans 15 amino acids. After removal of 1 base from V and 4 bases from J, the junction contained 4 bases not matched to a gene. CDR3 amino acids: CASSQGDREIYGYTF. The CDR3 DNA sequence: TGCGCCAGCAGCCAAGGGGACAGGGAGATCTATGGCTACACCTTC.

The chain recombines TRBV4-1 with TRBJ2-7; D gene uncertain. Germline CDR1 and CDR2: MGHRA and YSYEKL. This CDR3 is 16 amino acids long. The V gene lost 1 base and the J gene lost 0 bases, with 13 bases spanning the gap. CDR3 amino acids: CASSQVLGGSSYEQYF. CDR3 nucleotides: TGCGCCAGCAGCCAAGTTCTAGGCGGAAGCTCCTACGAGCAGTACTTC.

This clonotype has ten or more counts. The chain links TRBV7-2 to TRBJ1-5; D possibly corresponds to TRBD1 (5 bases). Trimming removed 3 bases from V and 6 bases from J, with 15 bases in between. CDR1 and CDR2 from the germline V gene are SGHTA and FQGNSA. This CDR3 contains 15 residues. CDR3 DNA sequence: TGTGCCAGCAGCTTTTCAGGGCAGATGACTCAGCCCCAGCATTTT. This gives the protein CASSFSGQMTQPQHF. The whole variable domain, filled in from reference TRBV7-2 and TRBJ1-5, reads GAGVSQSPSNKVTEKGKDVELRCDPISGHTALYWYRQSLGQGLEFLIYFQGNSAPDKSGLPSDRFSAERTGGSVSTLTIQRTQQEDSAVYLCASSFSGQMTQPQHFGDGTRLSIL.

The table lists this clonotype with a few counts. The gene calls are TRBV10-2 and TRBJ1-1; TRBD1 is a possible D gene (6 bases). This CDR3 is built from 12 residues. Per germline, CDR1 WSHSY and CDR2 SAAADI. The V gene lost 10 bases and the J gene lost 1 base, with 10 bases spanning the gap. Here the CDR3 DNA reads TGCGCCATCGGACAGACGAACACTGAAGCTTTCTTT. This encodes CAIGQTNTEAFF.

This clonotype was seen a handful of times. The chain carries TRBV10-3 and TRBJ2-1; the D is unclear. The CDR3 runs 15 residues. Germline V gene data show CDR1 as ENHRY and CDR2 as SYGVKD. V lost 6 bases and J lost 7, with 19 bases in between. The CDR3 loop reads CAIREPDLGSNEQFF. As DNA, the CDR3 is TGTGCCATCAGGGAACCAGACTTGGGTTCGAATGAGCAGTTCTTC.

The rearrangement links TRBV15 to TRBJ2-7; 7 nucleotides align to TRBD1. This CDR3 contains 14 residues. The germline V gene encodes CDR1 LNHNV and CDR2 YYDKDF (reference sequence). V shed 0 bases and J 5 bases; nucleotides not matched to a gene: 4. The CDR3 spells CATSRDEGADEQYF. CDR3 DNA sequence: TGTGCCACCAGCAGAGATGAGGGGGCGGACGAGCAGTACTTC. The full variable domain, rest sourced from reference TRBV15 and TRBJ2-7, is DAMVIQNPRYQVTQFGKPVTLSCSQTLNHNVMYWYQQKSSQAPKLLFHYYDKDFNNEADTPDNFQSRRPNTSFCFLDIRSPGLGDTAMYLCATSRDEGADEQYFGPGTRLTVT.

The V gene is TRBV28, the J gene TRBJ1-2; D is ambiguous. Germline values: CDR1 MDHEN, CDR2 SYDVKM. This CDR3 region has 14 residues. V was shortened by 4 bases and J by 4 bases, with 13 bases between the two germline ends. Here the CDR3 reads CASSSRRQFYGYTF. DNA for the CDR3: TGTGCCAGCAGTTCGAGACGCCAGTTCTATGGCTACACCTTC.

This clonotype was recorded once. This may come from a read error, since a much larger clone is one base off. The CDR3 coding sequence is TGCGCCAGCAACCAAGGTGGACAGCTTAGCAATCAGCCCCAGCATTTT. Encoded protein: CASNQGGQLSNQPQHF. The J gene is TRBJ1-5, the V gene TRBV4-1; a weak D match, TRBD1 (6 bases). Germline V gives CDR1 MGHRA, CDR2 YSYEKL. The CDR3 spans 16 residues.

Turning to this clonotype: It may be a read error: a sequence one base away is much more abundant. The chain combines TRBV12-3 or TRBV12-4 with TRBJ1-5, with D perhaps TRBD1 (6 bases). CDR3 length: 14 residues. The CDR3 reads CASSPWQGHQSQHF. In DNA, the CDR3 is TGTGCCAGCAGCCCTTGGCAGGGGCATCAGTCCCAGCATTTT.

The V gene is TRBV6-1, the J gene TRBJ1-5, with 7 bases lining up with TRBD1. The trim removed 7 bases at V and 2 bases at J, leaving 8 bases unmatched. CDR3 length equals 15 residues. Germline V gene data show CDR1 as MNHNS and CDR2 as SASEGT. The CDR3 loop is CASTAGTAGNQPQHF. The CDR3, as DNA: TGTGCCAGCACCGCCGGGACAGCGGGCAATCAGCCCCAGCATTTT.

The J gene is TRBJ2-1, the V gene TRBV19; D possibly corresponds to TRBD1 (5 bases). The CDR3 covers 15 residues. Germline CDR1 and CDR2: LNHDA and SQIVND (reference sequence). The V end was cut by 1 base, the J end by 2 bases, with 9 bases between. In DNA, the CDR3 is TGTGCCAGTAGTATAGTGGACAACGCCTACAATGAGCAGTTCTTC. The encoded protein is CASSIVDNAYNEQFF.